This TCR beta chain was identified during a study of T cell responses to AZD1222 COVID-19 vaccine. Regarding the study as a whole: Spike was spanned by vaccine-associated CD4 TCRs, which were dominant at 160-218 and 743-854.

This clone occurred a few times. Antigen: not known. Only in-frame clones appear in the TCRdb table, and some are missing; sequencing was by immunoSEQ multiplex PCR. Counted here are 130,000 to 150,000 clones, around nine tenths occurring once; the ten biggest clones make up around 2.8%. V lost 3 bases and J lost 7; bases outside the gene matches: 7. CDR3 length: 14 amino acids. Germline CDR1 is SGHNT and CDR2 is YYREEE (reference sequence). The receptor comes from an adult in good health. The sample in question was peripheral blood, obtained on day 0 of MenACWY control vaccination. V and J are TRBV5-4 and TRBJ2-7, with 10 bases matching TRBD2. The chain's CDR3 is CASSSLAGAREQYF. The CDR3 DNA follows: TGTGCCAGCAGCTCTCTAGCGGGAGCTAGGGAGCAGTACTTC.